The 22 T cell receptor beta chains reported below all come from one sample, sequenced in a study of human T cells and chemical hapten exposure. Time point reported: pre-sensitization, week 0. Treatment of the sample: therapeutic diphenylcyclopropenone sensitization with weekly scalp DPC. MiXCR, applied by TCRdb to the RACE reads, yields one record per CDR3 protein. The sample records approximately 57,000 distinct CDR3 sequences, 9.5% to 10% being singletons. Sequencing used whole blood, obtained in connection with sensitization to the hapten diphenylcyclopropenone (DPC). The receptors derive from a man aged 40-55 years with alopecia areata. Some clones in this sample may be carry-over from other donors' samples.

A remark on this clonotype: This likely comes from a read error, as the CDR3 has no conserved phenylalanine or tryptophan at its end. The genes are TRBV28 and TRBJ2-7, with a weak D call TRBD2 (6 bases). Germline values: CDR1 MDHEN, CDR2 SYDVKM. CDR3 length equals 11 residues. Trimming left V 7 bases short and J 4 bases short, with 8 bases between. The CDR3 is CASKEGYEQYI. The CDR3 nucleotides read TGTGCCAGCAAGGAGGGTTACGAGCAGTACATC.

This clonotype has at least ten counts. The gene calls are TRBV19 and TRBJ2-5, with 8 bases lining up with TRBD1. The CDR3 has 13 amino acids. Germline lookup yields CDR1 LNHDA and CDR2 SQIVND (reference sequence). The junction had 2 bases not matched to a gene; V was cut back by 5 bases and J by 3 bases. The CDR3 DNA reads as TGTGCCAGTAGTCGGACAGGGAAAGAGACCCAGTACTTC. This sequence encodes CASSRTGKETQYF.

A few counts support this clonotype. The CDR3 nucleotides read TGTGCCAGCAGTAGGGACAGGGGCTCCTACGAGCAGTACTTC. This encodes CASSRDRGSYEQYF. The chain has TRBV6-1 and TRBJ2-7; 10 bases agree with TRBD1. Unmatched junction bases numbered 1, after V lost 5 bases and J lost 0 bases. The germline gives CDR1 MNHNS, CDR2 SASEGT. This CDR3 is built from 14 residues.

This clonotype was seen repeatedly, ten times or more. This sequence joins TRBV2 and TRBJ2-3; D ambiguous. This CDR3 has 11 residues. Germline V gene lookup returns CDR1 SNHLY and CDR2 FYNNEI. V lost 8 bases to trimming and J lost 3 bases, with 6 bases between them. Here the CDR3 DNA reads TGTGCCAGCTGGTCGACAGATACGCAGTATTTT. This codes for CASWSTDTQYF.

The chain uses TRBV11-3 and TRBJ2-1; maybe TRBD2 (6 bases). Between the trimmed V and J ends, which lost 3 bases and 4 bases, there was a span of 13 bases. The CDR3 is made up of 15 amino acids. Germline V gene sequence: CDR1 SGHNT, CDR2 YENEEA. CDR3 DNA: TGTGCCAGCAGCTTGGGGGGTCGGGAGTACAATGAGCAGTTCTTC. It encodes CASSLGGREYNEQFF. Full variable domain (rest looked up from reference TRBV11-3 and TRBJ2-1): EAGVVQSPRYKIIEKKQPVAFWCNPISGHNTLYWYLQNLGQGPELLIRYENEEAVDDSQLPKDRFSAERLKGVDSTLKIQPAELGDSAVYLCASSLGGREYNEQFFGPGTRLTVL.

This clonotype was picked up many times. The chain combines TRBV7-3 with TRBJ1-2; the D gene is possibly TRBD1 (5 bases). The V gene's germline CDR1 is SGHTA and CDR2 FQGTGA. V lost 5 bases and J 7 bases, leaving 29 bases between the germline ends. The CDR3 is made up of 18 amino acids. The CDR3 loop is CASSPRPERGITPSGYTF. The CDR3 coding sequence is TGTGCCAGCAGCCCCCGACCAGAAAGGGGAATCACACCTTCTGGCTACACCTTC.

The rearrangement links TRBV28 to TRBJ1-1; D gene unclear. Germline CDR1 MDHEN, CDR2 SYDVKM. The CDR3 runs to 13 residues. Trimming pared 8 bases from V and 1 base from J, leaving 11 bases between. CDR3 sequence (DNA): TGTGCCAGCCGGTGGCCCCCGAACACTGAAGCTTTCTTT. Translating gives CASRWPPNTEAFF.

The chain is built from TRBV7-2 and TRBJ1-1; D remains ambiguous. Germline lookup yields CDR1 SGHTA and CDR2 FQGNSA. The CDR3 has 12 amino acids. V was trimmed by 1 base and J by 8 bases, leaving 8 bases between them. Here the CDR3 reads CASSLVLREAFF. In DNA form, the CDR3 reads TGTGCCAGCAGCTTAGTATTACGCGAAGCTTTCTTT.

The chain couples TRBV28 to TRBJ2-1, with D hard to call. Germline V gene sequence: CDR1 MDHEN, CDR2 SYDVKM. Trimming took 3 bases from V and 4 from J, leaving 10 bases between them. The CDR3 has 14 residues. In DNA, the CDR3 is TGTGCCAGCAGTTTCGTCAACGGGTACAATGAGCAGTTCTTC. This sequence encodes CASSFVNGYNEQFF.

The chain carries TRBV5-1 and TRBJ2-3; maybe TRBD2 (6 bases). This CDR3 comprises 14 residues. The germline V and J ends were trimmed by 3 bases and 1 base, with 9 bases remaining between them. The germline CDR1 and CDR2 sequences are SGHRS and YFSETQ. CDR3 sequence (DNA): TGCGCCAGCAGCTCTTCGGGGGGCACAGATACGCAGTATTTT. It yields the protein CASSSSGGTDTQYF.

This clonotype was counted a few times. The chain uses TRBV29-1 and TRBJ2-5; D may be TRBD1 or TRBD2 (5 bases each). The CDR3 sequence is 13 residues long. Germline V CDR1 and CDR2: SQVTM, ANQGSEA. V lost 6 bases and J lost 2, with 13 bases in between. The DNA for the CDR3 is TGCAGCGTCTTAGGGGACCCACAAGAGACCCAGTACTTC. Amino acid sequence: CSVLGDPQETQYF.

This sequence joins TRBV28 and TRBJ2-5; 13 nucleotides line up with TRBD2. CDR3 length equals 16 residues. Looked up from germline, CDR1 is MDHEN and CDR2 is SYDVKM. V gave up 4 bases and J gave up 5 bases; unmatched junction bases: 7. CDR3 DNA sequence: TGTGCCAGCAGTTCTTGGACTAGCGGGAGCCCCGAGACCCAGTACTTC. It yields the protein CASSSWTSGSPETQYF.

The chain is built from TRBV28 and TRBJ1-6, with a possible D match to TRBD1 (5 bases). Germline CDR1 and CDR2: MDHEN and SYDVKM. V was trimmed by 8 bases and J by 7 bases, leaving 9 bases between them. CDR3 length: 12 amino acids. CDR3 in DNA: TGTGCCAGCTGGGGGTGGAATTCACCCCTCCACTTT. Its translation is CASWGWNSPLHF.

This clonotype has just a few counts. This chain connects TRBV3-1 to TRBJ2-1; D is unresolved. Germline loops: CDR1 LGHDT, CDR2 YNNKEL (reference sequence). The CDR3 covers 14 residues. V shed 1 base and J shed 8 bases, with 12 bases lying between them. The CDR3 DNA is TGTGCCAGCAGCCAAGGGATCCCGCTCCATGAGCAGTTCTTC. As protein: CASSQGIPLHEQFF.

The genes are TRBV28 and TRBJ2-7, with 8 bases aligning to TRBD1. Germline V lookup: CDR1 MDHEN, CDR2 SYDVKM. The CDR3 consists of 14 residues. Trimming removed 6 bases from V and 6 bases from J; junction bases left unmatched: 10. Here the CDR3 DNA reads TGTGCCAGCAGATCCGGGACAGGCCCGGGCGAGCAGTACTTC. It yields the protein CASRSGTGPGEQYF.

This clonotype appeared a few times. The chain carries TRBV6-6 and TRBJ2-7, with 7 bases fitting TRBD2. Germline CDR1 is MNHNY and CDR2 is SVGAGI (reference sequence). This CDR3 has 17 amino acids. J was trimmed by 0 bases and V by 2 bases; bases with no gene match: 10. CDR3 amino acids: CASSYPQRASGSYEQYF. The CDR3 DNA is TGTGCCAGCAGTTACCCTCAAAGGGCTAGCGGCTCCTACGAGCAGTACTTC.

The chain is built from TRBV3-1 and TRBJ1-2, with 8 bases matching TRBD1. Trimming at V came to 4 bases and at J to 8 bases, leaving 9 bases not matched to a gene. CDR3 size: 14 residues. Germline-derived CDR1 and CDR2 are LGHDT and YNNKEL (reference sequence). The CDR3 loop reads CASSPADRVSGYTF. For the CDR3, the DNA is TGTGCCAGCAGCCCAGCGGACAGGGTGTCCGGCTACACCTTC.

Ten or more counts support this clonotype. V gene TRBV7-3 combines with J gene TRBJ2-3; 9 nucleotides match TRBD1. Losses at the gene ends were 5 bases for V and 10 bases for J; bases not matched to a gene: 10. The CDR3 spans 14 residues. Germline V gene sequence: CDR1 SGHTA, CDR2 FQGTGA. CDR3 protein: CASSQVGTGTPQYF. CDR3 nucleotides: TGTGCCAGCAGCCAGGTTGGGACAGGGACGCCGCAGTATTTT.

This clonotype was observed a few times. V gene TRBV2 combines with J gene TRBJ2-3; 10 nucleotides match TRBD2. The V gene end was trimmed by 6 bases and the J gene end by 1 base; junction bases not matched to a gene: 13. Looked up from germline, CDR1 is SNHLY and CDR2 is FYNNEI. The CDR3 contains 18 residues. Written as DNA, the CDR3 is TGTGCCAGCAGCCCCGAACTAGCGGGGTCGTTTGGCACAGATACGCAGTATTTT. The encoded protein is CASSPELAGSFGTDTQYF.

This clonotype was seen a few times. This chain connects TRBV7-7 to TRBJ2-5; tentatively, D is TRBD2 (5 bases). The V and J ends lost 0 bases and 0 bases respectively, with 14 bases between them. Germline V CDR1 and CDR2: SSHAT, FNYEAQ (reference sequence). CDR3 size: 17 residues. CDR3 DNA sequence: TGTGCCAGCAGCTTAGCGAGTGGGAGAGGAAACCAAGAGACCCAGTACTTC. Residues: CASSLASGRGNQETQYF.

On this clonotype: Lacking the conserved final phenylalanine or tryptophan, this CDR3 likely reflects a read error. The V gene is TRBV6-4, the J gene TRBJ2-2; D not resolved. Deletions cut 4 bases from V and 3 bases from J, with 9 bases between. The CDR3 has 14 residues. CDR1 and CDR2 (germline): MRHNA, SNTAGT. The CDR3 DNA reads as TGTGCCAGCAGTGGAGGAAGCGACACCGGGGAGCTGTTTTCT. This gives the protein CASSGGSDTGELFS.

In its sample, this clonotype was seen a few times. The V and J genes are TRBV28 and TRBJ1-1; TRBD1 is a possible D gene (6 bases). Trimming took off 5 bases at V and 3 bases at J, with 10 bases between the two ends. Germline-derived CDR1 and CDR2 are MDHEN and SYDVKM. CDR3 length: 13 residues. The CDR3 nucleotides read TGTGCCAGCAGTGCCTACAGGGACACTGAAGCTTTCTTT. Its protein is CASSAYRDTEAFF.